This note documents a single T cell receptor beta chain sequence. Its antigen is undetermined. This record belongs to a study of CD8+CD57+ T cells in acquired aplastic anemia. Across the whole study: Sorted CD4+ and CD8+ cells gave a mean 3.2 ug DNA, range roughly 0.19 to 30 ug. Study-wide results and caveats: A significant difference in CD8+ Simpson's diversity between patients and controls was not found.

Genomic DNA acted as the template from which TCR beta VDJ combination and CDR3 sequence profiling were carried out. MiXCR, applied by TCRdb to the reads, yields one record per CDR3 protein. The sample includes under 350,000 distinct CDR3 sequences, roughly 59% of them seen just once. Sequenced patients had shown CD8+CD57+ cell expansion by flow cytometry. Diagnosis of severe acquired aplastic anemia applied to all patients. Blood came from patients not yet given any therapy. The CDR3 has 14 residues. In germline, CDR1 is SGHRS, CDR2 YFSETQ. V was shortened by 2 bases and J by 4 bases, with 11 bases between the two germline ends.

Material: sorted CD4+, CD8+, or CD8+CD57+ T cells (not recorded which) from PBMCs. This receptor was obtained from a human donor with aplastic anemia. J is TRBJ2-3 and V is TRBV5-1; D may match TRBD1 or TRBD2 (6 bases each). The CDR3 is CASSFTGASDTQYF. DNA for the CDR3: TGCGCCAGCAGCTTTACGGGGGCGTCAGATACGCAGTATTTT.